This T cell receptor (beta chain) was recovered during a study of blood T cell repertoires in COVID-19. Study-wide background: Whether acute or convalescent, the COVID-19 samples came from the United States, Italy and Spain. Nucleic acid was either cDNA or gDNA, and it came from T cells, B-cell-depleted T cells, or PBMCs.

Under the authors' procedure: Estimates of nucleated cell counts were drawn from the amplification of reference gene primers. Some clones are missing from TCRdb's copy, which holds only in-frame ones; the method was immunoSEQ multiplex PCR. V, J and clone size are those of that table, while D and trimming were read from the DNA. This repertoire shows about 300,000 clones, 75% to 90% found once; its top ten account for approximately 6%. CDR1 is SGHNT and CDR2 is YYREEE in the germline V gene (reference sequence). J lost 4 bases, V lost 2 bases, and 5 bases had no gene match. The CDR3 spans 15 residues. Seattle patients were enrolled during active infection and followed longitudinally.

The receptor comes from a woman aged 50 to 65 with COVID-19, enrolled during active disease. The chain is built from TRBV5-4 and TRBJ2-1; 8 bases match TRBD1. Sequenced sample: peripheral blood. CDR3 DNA sequence: TGTGCCAGCAGCTTTGGACAGGGTCGGTACAATGAGCAGTTCTTC. Its translation is CASSFGQGRYNEQFF.